These 22 T cell receptor beta chains were all obtained from the same sample, sequenced in a study of blood T cell repertoires in COVID-19. Sequencing used immunoSEQ multiplex PCR; TCRdb keeps in-frame clones, though not all of them. This table holds about 330,000 clones, more than 85% found once. The sample was PBMCs or T cells enriched from blood (not recorded which). Every receptor here comes from a woman in her 30s who had recovered from COVID-19.

The CDR3 DNA is TGTGCCTGGAGGGCAGGGGGTCTCGAGCAGTACTTC. This sequence encodes CAWRAGGLEQYF. The rearrangement uses TRBV30 and TRBJ2-7, with TRBD1 matching 7 bases. The CDR3 runs 12 residues. J was trimmed by 6 bases and V by 3 bases; bases with no gene match: 5. From germline, CDR1 is GTSNPN and CDR2 SVGIG (reference sequence).

The chain recombines TRBV4-2 with TRBJ1-2, with 7 bases identical to TRBD1. This CDR3 is 15 amino acids long. Losses at the gene ends were 0 bases for V and 2 bases for J; bases not matched to a gene: 3. Per germline, CDR1 LGHNA and CDR2 YNFKEQ. DNA for the CDR3: TGTGCCAGCAGCCAAGATTTACAGGGGAACTATGGCTACACCTTC. It is translated as CASSQDLQGNYGYTF.

The rearrangement joins TRBV6-5 to TRBJ2-7; TRBD1 is a possible D gene (6 bases). CDR1 and CDR2 from the germline V gene are MNHEY and SVGAGI. Trimming removed 7 bases at V and 4 bases at J, with 17 bases between. CDR3 length equals 14 residues. The CDR3 DNA reads TGTGCCAGCATAGGGGGACCTCTGGGATACGAGCAGTACTTC. Translation: CASIGGPLGYEQYF.

The chain joins TRBV7-2 to TRBJ1-6; 11 bases match TRBD1. The CDR3 is 14 amino acids. V lost 5 bases and J lost 10; bases outside the gene matches: 4. From germline, CDR1 is SGHTA and CDR2 FQGNSA. The CDR3 loop is CASSPRDRGSPLHF. CDR3 coding DNA: TGTGCCAGCAGCCCTAGGGACAGGGGGTCACCCCTCCACTTT.

The chain links TRBV7-2 to TRBJ2-1, with 8 nucleotides matching TRBD2. The V gene's germline CDR1 is SGHTA and CDR2 FQGNSA. V shed 2 bases, J shed 5 bases, and the junction held 5 bases outside the gene matches. The CDR3 covers 15 residues. The CDR3 DNA follows: TGTGCCAGCAGCTTAATGGCGGGAGGAAACAATGAGCAGTTCTTC. Protein product: CASSLMAGGNNEQFF.

The rearrangement links TRBV5-4 to TRBJ2-1, with D possibly matching TRBD2 (5 bases). V was clipped by 0 bases and J by 1 base, with 11 bases between them. CDR1 is SGHNT and CDR2 is YYREEE in the germline V gene (reference sequence). The CDR3 runs to 16 residues. The CDR3: CASSLGTSLSYNEQFF. The CDR3 coding sequence is TGTGCCAGCAGCTTGGGGACTTCCCTATCCTACAATGAGCAGTTCTTC.

To note about this clone: Mismatch with germline at one junction end may stem from a read error. This chain uses TRBV7-3 with TRBJ1-1; D is unclear. From germline, CDR1 is SGHTA and CDR2 FQGTGA. The CDR3 length is 13 residues. The CDR3 reads CASSLSKGGNATF. The CDR3 DNA reads TGTGCCAGCAGCTTAAGTAAAGGAGGGAATGCCACGTTT.

The rearrangement joins TRBV6-5 to TRBJ2-6, with a tentative D call TRBD1 (5 bases). This CDR3 region has 15 residues. CDR1 is MNHEY, CDR2 SVGAGI, per germline. Trimming took 7 bases from V and 1 from J, leaving 11 bases between them. CDR3 loop: CASNTDSSGANVLTF. The DNA of the CDR3 is TGTGCCAGCAATACCGACAGTTCTGGGGCCAACGTCCTGACTTTC.

A single count supports this clone. The chain links TRBV10-1 to TRBJ2-2; D not certain. The CDR3 loop spans 16 amino acids. Germline V lookup: CDR1 WNHNN, CDR2 SYGVQD (reference sequence). Trimming took off 6 bases at V and 5 bases at J, with 19 bases between the two ends. The CDR3 sequence is CASRVLLLTGTGELFF. The CDR3 nucleotides are TGCGCCAGCAGGGTGTTATTACTAACCGGAACCGGGGAGCTGTTTTTT.

The chain's CDR3 is CASSLSWTGDYGYTF. The CDR3 coding sequence is TGCGCCAGCAGCCTTAGCTGGACAGGGGATTATGGCTACACCTTC. The rearrangement uses TRBV4-3 and TRBJ1-2; 9 bases are shared with TRBD1. The V gene end was trimmed by 4 bases and the J gene end by 5 bases; junction bases not matched to a gene: 8. The germline gives CDR1 LGHNA, CDR2 YSLEER. The CDR3 spans 15 residues.

The rearrangement links TRBV28 to TRBJ1-1; TRBD1 matches at 12 bases. V gave up 8 bases and J gave up 6 bases; unmatched junction bases: 7. The CDR3 covers 14 residues. Germline V gives CDR1 MDHEN, CDR2 SYDVKM. The CDR3 DNA sequence: TGTGCCAGCGTGGGACAGGGGGCATTGTCTGAAGCTTTCTTT. This gives the protein CASVGQGALSEAFF.

This clone was detected only a few times. The chain links TRBV11-2 to TRBJ2-2; D is undetermined. The germline V and J ends were trimmed by 5 bases and 10 bases, with 11 bases remaining between them. CDR3 length: 12 amino acids. CDR1 SGHAT and CDR2 FQNNGV come from the germline V gene. CDR3 DNA sequence: TGTGCCAGCAGCCCATCTAGAGCGGAGCTGTTTTTT. As protein: CASSPSRAELFF. Complete variable domain (other parts from reference TRBV11-2 and TRBJ2-2): EAGVAQSPRYKIIEKRQSVAFWCNPISGHATLYWYQQILGQGPKLLIQFQNNGVVDDSQLPKDRFSAERLKGVDSTLKIQPAKLEDSAVYLCASSPSRAELFFGEGSRLTVL.

The rearrangement uses TRBV19 and TRBJ2-1; 7 bases line up with TRBD1. Germline loops: CDR1 LNHDA, CDR2 SQIVND (reference sequence). The CDR3 loop spans 14 amino acids. Losses at the gene ends were 7 bases for V and 4 bases for J; bases not matched to a gene: 7. The CDR3 nucleotides are TGTGCCAGTAAACCGGGACAGAAATACAATGAGCAGTTCTTC. This gives the protein CASKPGQKYNEQFF. Filled out from reference TRBV19 and TRBJ2-1, the complete variable domain reads DGGITQSPKYLFRKEGQNVTLSCEQNLNHDAMYWYRQDPGQGLRLIYYSQIVNDFQKGDIAEGYSVSREKKESFPLTVTSAQKNPTAFYLCASKPGQKYNEQFFGPGTRLTVL.

The chain uses TRBV27 and TRBJ2-7; 14 bases are a match to TRBD2. Germline V gene lookup returns CDR1 MNHEY and CDR2 SMNVEV (reference sequence). Germline trimming cut 5 bases from V and 7 bases from J; bases unmatched to any gene: 7. The CDR3 runs 15 residues. The CDR3 DNA follows: TGTGCCAGCAGTCTCCGACTAGCGGGAGGGAGGGAGCAGTACTTC. Amino acid sequence: CASSLRLAGGREQYF.

The gene calls are TRBV2 and TRBJ1-1; a possible D gene is TRBD1 (5 bases). Trimming left V 7 bases short and J 1 base short, with 7 bases between. The germline gives CDR1 SNHLY, CDR2 FYNNEI. The CDR3 has 12 amino acids. The CDR3 bases are TGTGCCAGCAATCAGGGGAACACTGAAGCTTTCTTT. This encodes CASNQGNTEAFF.

This rearrangement joins TRBV7-9 to TRBJ1-2, with 7 bases identical to TRBD1. V lost 1 base to trimming and J lost 7 bases; unmatched junction nucleotides: 9. Germline loops: CDR1 SEHNR, CDR2 FQNEAQ (reference sequence). The CDR3 loop spans 15 amino acids. Here the CDR3 reads CASSLGPGGARGYTF. In DNA, the CDR3 is TGTGCCAGCAGCTTAGGGCCAGGGGGTGCTCGTGGCTACACCTTC.

This rearrangement joins TRBV19 to TRBJ2-7; TRBD1 matches at 9 bases. J gave up 4 bases and V 5 bases, and 6 bases lay outside the gene matches. CDR1 and CDR2 (germline): LNHDA, SQIVND (reference sequence). The CDR3 sequence is 14 residues long. The CDR3: CASSAGTGIYEQYF. Written as DNA, the CDR3 is TGTGCCAGTAGTGCCGGGACAGGGATTTACGAGCAGTACTTC.

The chain couples TRBV10-3 to TRBJ2-1; 10 positions agree with TRBD2. Trimming removed 6 bases from V and 6 bases from J; junction bases left unmatched: 5. Germline CDR1 reads ENHRY; CDR2 reads SYGVKD. The CDR3 is 14 residues long. Written as DNA, the CDR3 is TGTGCCATCAGCCCCCAGCGGGAGGGCAATGAGCAGTTCTTC. It translates to CAISPQREGNEQFF.

The chain links TRBV15 to TRBJ1-5, with D possibly matching TRBD1 (6 bases). The length of the CDR3 is 15 residues. CDR1 and CDR2 (germline): LNHNV, YYDKDF (reference sequence). Deletions cut 3 bases from V and 5 bases from J, with 14 bases between. The CDR3 bases are TGTGCCACCAGCAGGGAGCAGGGGCCCTATCAGCCCCAGCATTTT. Translation gives CATSREQGPYQPQHF.

This clone came up once. V usage is TRBV7-7 and J usage is TRBJ2-2, with TRBD2 as a possible D gene (5 bases). This CDR3 is built from 12 residues. Per germline, CDR1 SSHAT and CDR2 FNYEAQ (reference sequence). CDR3 amino acids: CAGGQNTGELFF. The CDR3 DNA is TGTGCTGGCGGGCAGAACACCGGGGAGCTGTTTTTT.

The chain combines TRBV18 with TRBJ2-7, with TRBD2 matching 7 bases. The CDR3 sequence is 15 residues long. V gave up 2 bases and J gave up 6 bases; unmatched junction bases: 10. CDR1 is KGHSH and CDR2 is LQKENI in the germline V gene. The CDR3 region has the DNA TGTGCCAGCTCACCAGTGGGGGGGGAAATGGGCGAGCAGTACTTC. It yields the protein CASSPVGGEMGEQYF. The full variable domain, with the rest looked up from reference TRBV18 and TRBJ2-7, is NAGVMQNPRHLVRRRGQEARLRCSPMKGHSHVYWYRQLPEEGLKFMVYLQKENIIDESGMPKERFSAEFPKEGPSILRIQQVVRGDSAAYFCASSPVGGEMGEQYFGPGTRLTVT.

In the case of this clone: In the same sample, other DNA sequences code for this CDR3. The chain is built from TRBV5-1 and TRBJ1-1; D is ambiguous. V shed 0 bases and J shed 5 bases, with 8 bases lying between them. Germline V lookup: CDR1 SGHRS, CDR2 YFSETQ. This CDR3 is built from 13 residues. Here the CDR3 reads CASSLGGSTEAFF. CDR3 coding DNA: TGCGCCAGCAGCTTGGGAGGGAGTACTGAAGCTTTCTTT.